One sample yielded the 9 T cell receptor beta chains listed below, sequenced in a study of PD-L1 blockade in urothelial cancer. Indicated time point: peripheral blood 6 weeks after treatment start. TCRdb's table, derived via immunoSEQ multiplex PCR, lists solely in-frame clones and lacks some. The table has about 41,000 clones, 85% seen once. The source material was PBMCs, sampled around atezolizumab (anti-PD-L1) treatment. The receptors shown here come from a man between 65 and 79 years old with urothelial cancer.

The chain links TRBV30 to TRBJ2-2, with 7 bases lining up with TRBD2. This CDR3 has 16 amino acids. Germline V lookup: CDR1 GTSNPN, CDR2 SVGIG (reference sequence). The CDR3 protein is CARGEPASGNTGELFF. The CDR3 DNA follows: TGTGCTCGAGGGGAACCGGCTAGCGGGAACACCGGGGAGCTGTTTTTT.

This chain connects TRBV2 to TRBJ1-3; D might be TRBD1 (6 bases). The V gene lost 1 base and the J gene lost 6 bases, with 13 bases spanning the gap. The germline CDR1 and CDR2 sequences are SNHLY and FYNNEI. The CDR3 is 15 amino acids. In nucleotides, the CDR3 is TGTGCCAGCAGTGAAGAACAGGGTTTCGAAAACACCATATATTTT. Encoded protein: CASSEEQGFENTIYF.

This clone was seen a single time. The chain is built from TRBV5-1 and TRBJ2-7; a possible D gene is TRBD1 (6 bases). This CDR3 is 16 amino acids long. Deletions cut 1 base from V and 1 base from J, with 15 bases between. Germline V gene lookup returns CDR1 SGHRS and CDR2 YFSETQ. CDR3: CASSLKEGDQSYEQYF. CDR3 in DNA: TGCGCCAGCAGCTTGAAAGAGGGGGACCAATCCTACGAGCAGTACTTC.

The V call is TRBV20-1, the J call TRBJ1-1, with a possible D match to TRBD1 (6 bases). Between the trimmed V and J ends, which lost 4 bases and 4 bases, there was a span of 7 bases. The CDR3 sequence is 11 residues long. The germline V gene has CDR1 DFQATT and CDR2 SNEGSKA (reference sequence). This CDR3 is CSATDSTEAFF. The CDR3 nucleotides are TGCAGTGCTACGGACAGCACTGAAGCTTTCTTT.

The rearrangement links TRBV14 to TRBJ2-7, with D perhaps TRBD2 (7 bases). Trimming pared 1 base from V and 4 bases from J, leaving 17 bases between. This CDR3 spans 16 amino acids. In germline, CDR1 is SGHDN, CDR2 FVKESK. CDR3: CASSQGLGAGEYEQYF. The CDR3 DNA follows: TGTGCCAGCAGCCAAGGCCTGGGGGCGGGAGAGTACGAGCAGTACTTC.

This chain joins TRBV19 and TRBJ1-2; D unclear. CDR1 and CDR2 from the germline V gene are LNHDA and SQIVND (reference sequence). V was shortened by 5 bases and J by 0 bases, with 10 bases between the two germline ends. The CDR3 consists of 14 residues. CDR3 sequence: CASSLPGSNYGYTF. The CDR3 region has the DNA TGTGCCAGTAGTCTCCCGGGATCTAACTATGGCTACACCTTC.

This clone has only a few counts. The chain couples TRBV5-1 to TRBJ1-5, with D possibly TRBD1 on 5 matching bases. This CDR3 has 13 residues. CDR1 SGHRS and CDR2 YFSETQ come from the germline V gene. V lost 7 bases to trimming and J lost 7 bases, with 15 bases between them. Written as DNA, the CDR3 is TGCGCCAGCGTTGTCGACAGAGGCCAGCCCCAGCATTTT. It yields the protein CASVVDRGQPQHF.

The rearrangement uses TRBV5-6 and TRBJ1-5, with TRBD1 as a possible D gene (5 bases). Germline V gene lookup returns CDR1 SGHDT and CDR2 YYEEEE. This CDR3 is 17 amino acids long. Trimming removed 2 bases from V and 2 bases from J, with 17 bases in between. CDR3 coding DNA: TGTGCCAGCAGCTTCGGCCAGGGCCTAGATGGCAATCAGCCCCAGCATTTT. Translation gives CASSFGQGLDGNQPQHF.

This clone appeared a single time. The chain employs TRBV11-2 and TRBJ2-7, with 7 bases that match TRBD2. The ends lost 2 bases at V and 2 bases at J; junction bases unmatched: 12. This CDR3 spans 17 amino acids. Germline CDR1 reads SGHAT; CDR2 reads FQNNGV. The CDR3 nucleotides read TGTGCCAGCAGCTTAAACCTTGGCGGGGGAGGGACCTACGAGCAGTACTTC. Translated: CASSLNLGGGGTYEQYF.